This TCR beta chain was documented in a study of CD8+ T cells in alopecia areata. Overall study: It was oral tofacitinib, at 5 to 10 mg twice daily, that treated patients received. Study conclusions and caveats: Among the 100 top clones, expanded CD8+ clones, like scalp clonality, were significantly decreased by tofacitinib. Lesional tissue from the scalp (especially in alopecia totalis/universalis) showed higher clonality than normal scalp. Whether baseline CD8+ expansion is linked to response remains uncertain, given a single nonresponder.

Reverse transcription of extracted RNA yielded cDNA, which provided the sequencing template. Profiling relied on immunoSEQ multiplex PCR, and the TCRdb table lists in-frame clones only, not all of them. The sample includes about 190,000 clones, around 60% of them seen just once. Remarks on this clone: No antigen is known for it.

Documented treatment: oral pan-JAK inhibitor, 5-10 mg twice daily. This CDR3 is 13 amino acids long. Germline CDR1 and CDR2: SQVTM and ANQGSEA. The sequenced sample was CD4+ T cells sorted from blood, obtained at week 4, from a patient treated with tofacitinib. The V call is TRBV29-1, the J call TRBJ2-7, with 12 bases matching TRBD2. The J call may be mistaken, given a closer DNA end match to TRBJ2-5. This TCR came from a human donor with alopecia areata. CDR3 in amino acids: CSARLAGVETQYF. CDR3 coding DNA: TGCAGCGCTAGACTAGCGGGAGTAGAGACCCAGTACTTC.